One sample yielded the 13 T cell receptor beta chains listed below, sequenced in a study of control samples from healthy donors and cancer patients. Data came from immunoSEQ multiplex PCR; TCRdb stores just in-frame clones and leaves some out. Of over 100,000 clones in the sample, around 89% were seen once. Sequenced material: blood. These receptors all come from a woman aged 45-60 years in good health.

The chain carries TRBV6-5 and TRBJ1-6, with D possibly TRBD1 on 6 matching bases. The CDR3 sequence is 13 residues long. Deletions cut 6 bases from V and 7 bases from J, with 10 bases between. Germline V lookup: CDR1 MNHEY, CDR2 SVGAGI. The DNA for the CDR3 is TGTGCCAGCAGGCGGACAGAGAATTCACCCCTCCACTTT. This translates into CASRRTENSPLHF.

The rearrangement joins TRBV4-1 to TRBJ2-7; TRBD2 agrees at 8 bases. V trimming: 4 bases; J trimming: 3 bases; junction bases outside the gene matches: 11. CDR1 is MGHRA and CDR2 is YSYEKL in the germline V gene. The CDR3 runs 16 residues. The CDR3 DNA sequence: TGCGCCAGCAGCCGAACCTTGGCGGGGGGCGTCTACGAGCAGTACTTC. Amino acids: CASSRTLAGGVYEQYF.

The CDR3 DNA reads as TGTGCCAGCAGCAATGACAGGGTAGCCGGGGAGCTGTTTTTT. Its protein product is CASSNDRVAGELFF. The chain links TRBV2 to TRBJ2-2; TRBD1 agrees at 7 bases. V was pared by 6 bases and J by 6 bases, with 7 bases of the junction left unmatched. This CDR3 has 14 amino acids. Germline loops: CDR1 SNHLY, CDR2 FYNNEI. The variable domain in full, with the rest retrieved from reference TRBV2 and TRBJ2-2, is EPEVTQTPSHQVTQMGQEVILRCVPISNHLYFYWYRQILGQKVEFLVSFYNNEISEKSEIFDDQFSVERPDGSNFTLKIRSTKLEDSAMYFCASSNDRVAGELFFGEGSRLTVL.

The chain links TRBV4-1 to TRBJ1-2; D gene unclear. The germline gives CDR1 MGHRA, CDR2 YSYEKL. The CDR3 contains 13 residues. V was shortened by 1 base and J by 2 bases, with 5 bases between the two germline ends. CDR3 coding DNA: TGCGCCAGCAGCCAAGGAGTAAACTATGGCTACACCTTC. This sequence encodes CASSQGVNYGYTF.

V usage is TRBV6-5 and J usage is TRBJ2-5; 11 bases fit TRBD2. Germline CDR1 is MNHEY and CDR2 is SVGAGI. The CDR3 has 14 amino acids. With 7 bases clipped from V and 2 bases from J, the junction kept 3 bases outside the gene matches. The CDR3 region is CASKTSGAQETQYF. CDR3 sequence (DNA): TGTGCCAGCAAGACTAGCGGGGCACAAGAGACCCAGTACTTC.

The chain combines TRBV5-1 with TRBJ2-2; 7 bases are shared with TRBD2. Germline V gene lookup returns CDR1 SGHRS and CDR2 YFSETQ. Trimming cost V 1 base and J 0 bases; bases outside gene matches: 6. CDR3 length: 17 amino acids. Written as DNA, the CDR3 is TGCGCCAGCAGCTTGTACGAGCTAGCGGCGAACACCGGGGAGCTGTTTTTT. It yields the protein CASSLYELAANTGELFF. Drawing the rest from reference TRBV5-1 and TRBJ2-2, the complete variable domain is KAGVTQTPRYLIKTRGQQVTLSCSPISGHRSVSWYQQTPGQGLQFLFEYFSETQRNKGNFPGRFSGRQFSNSRSEMNVSTLELGDSALYLCASSLYELAANTGELFFGEGSRLTVL.

V gene TRBV5-1 combines with J gene TRBJ2-1, with D hard to call. Germline V gene data show CDR1 as SGHRS and CDR2 as YFSETQ. The V gene lost 1 base and the J gene lost 8 bases, with 10 bases spanning the gap. This CDR3 spans 13 amino acids. CDR3 loop: CASSLSLSDEQFF. For the CDR3, the DNA is TGCGCCAGCAGCTTGAGTTTGTCGGATGAGCAGTTCTTC.

V gene TRBV6-5 combines with J gene TRBJ2-6; D not resolved. Deletions cut 5 bases from V and 0 bases from J, with 8 bases between. Germline loops: CDR1 MNHEY, CDR2 SVGAGI. The CDR3 totals 15 residues. CDR3 nucleotide sequence: TGTGCCAGCAGTAGATCGCACTCTGGGGCCAACGTCCTGACTTTC. Translating it yields CASSRSHSGANVLTF.

The rearrangement links TRBV5-4 to TRBJ1-2; tentative D call: TRBD1 (6 bases). Germline CDR1 SGHNT, CDR2 YYREEE (reference sequence). This CDR3 comprises 15 residues. V was pared by 2 bases and J by 5 bases, with 16 bases between. The CDR3 is CASSLRGGPAYGYTF. CDR3 sequence (DNA): TGTGCCAGCAGCTTAAGGGGGGGCCCGGCTTATGGCTACACCTTC.

The chain recombines TRBV7-2 with TRBJ2-2; possibly TRBD1 or TRBD2 for D (6 bases each). The CDR3 runs 17 residues. V gave up 2 bases and J gave up 1 base, with 14 bases separating them. Germline CDR1 is SGHTA and CDR2 is FQGNSA. The CDR3 here is CASSLNPAGQNTGELFF. The CDR3 DNA is TGTGCCAGCAGCTTAAATCCGGCGGGACAGAACACCGGGGAGCTGTTTTTT.

This clone appeared once. CDR3 nucleotide sequence: TGTGCCAGCAGCTTCCGGACTAGCGGGAAGACAGATACGCAGTATTTT. Amino acid sequence: CASSFRTSGKTDTQYF. The V and J genes are TRBV5-6 and TRBJ2-3; 12 bases fit TRBD2. This CDR3 spans 16 amino acids. Germline V lookup: CDR1 SGHDT, CDR2 YYEEEE. V dropped 2 bases and J dropped 3; count of bases not matched to a gene: 4. The full variable domain, completed using reference TRBV5-6 and TRBJ2-3, is DAGVTQSPTHLIKTRGQQVTLRCSPKSGHDTVSWYQQALGQGPQFIFQYYEEEERQRGNFPDRFSGHQFPNYSSELNVNALLLGDSALYLCASSFRTSGKTDTQYFGPGTRLTVL.

The chain couples TRBV5-1 to TRBJ2-1; D is perhaps TRBD2 (5 bases). V was pared by 6 bases and J by 2 bases, with 15 bases between. This CDR3 contains 15 residues. In germline, CDR1 is SGHRS, CDR2 YFSETQ. CDR3 residues: CASTGIEATYNEQFF. CDR3 sequence (DNA): TGCGCCAGCACGGGGATTGAGGCTACCTACAATGAGCAGTTCTTC.

This sequence joins TRBV7-2 and TRBJ1-5; D not certain. CDR1 is SGHTA and CDR2 is FQGNSA in the germline V gene. The CDR3 is made up of 13 amino acids. Trimming stripped 8 bases from V and 8 bases from J, with 16 bases between. The CDR3 is CASQRRSAEPQHF. The CDR3 DNA is TGTGCCAGCCAAAGGCGGTCGGCGGAGCCCCAGCATTTT.